This passage covers 9 T cell receptor beta chains from one sample sequenced in a study of OX40 agonist ivuxolimab in advanced cancers. The data were produced by immunoSEQ multiplex PCR, yet TCRdb's version contains in-frame clones alone and is incomplete. The top ten hold around 0.61% of the sample, which has about 110,000 clones, 85% to 95% seen once. Sequenced material: CD4+ or CD8+ T cells sorted from blood, taken in a trial of the OX40 agonist ivuxolimab. Source of these receptors: an adult with an advanced solid tumor such as melanoma, head and neck, liver or kidney cancer.

The rearrangement joins TRBV6-6 to TRBJ1-5; no definite D call. Germline CDR1 and CDR2: MNHNY and SVGAGI (reference sequence). Trimming pared 6 bases from V and 4 bases from J, leaving 13 bases between. The CDR3 is 14 amino acids. The CDR3 is CASRDFQFNQPQHF. The CDR3 DNA sequence: TGTGCCAGCAGGGACTTTCAATTTAATCAGCCCCAGCATTTT.

This chain links TRBV27 with TRBJ1-4, with D unclear. Trimming took off 2 bases at V and 10 bases at J, with 14 bases between the two ends. The CDR3 extends over 14 amino acids. Germline V gene lookup returns CDR1 MNHEY and CDR2 SMNVEV (reference sequence). The CDR3: CASSLGQAPGKLFF. The CDR3, as DNA: TGTGCCAGCAGTTTAGGCCAGGCGCCAGGAAAACTGTTTTTT.

On this clone itself: In the same sample, other DNA sequences code for this CDR3. The CDR3 here is CASSRTGRTEAFF. As DNA, the CDR3 is TGTGCCAGCAGTCGGACAGGGAGGACTGAAGCTTTCTTT. This sequence joins TRBV27 and TRBJ1-1, with 8 positions matching TRBD1. CDR1 and CDR2 from the germline V gene are MNHEY and SMNVEV (reference sequence). V lost 5 bases, J lost 5 bases, and 4 bases stayed unmatched. The CDR3 contains 13 residues.

V gene TRBV6-6 combines with J gene TRBJ1-2; D is possibly TRBD1 (5 bases). The CDR3 sequence is 15 residues long. The V end lost 6 bases, the J end lost 1 base, and 15 bases lay between the germline ends. Looked up from germline, CDR1 is MNHNY and CDR2 is SVGAGI (reference sequence). The CDR3 DNA sequence: TGTGCCAGCAGGTTCCTATGGGGGGTTAACTATGGCTACACCTTC. This translates into CASRFLWGVNYGYTF.

Concerning this clone: This specimen includes other DNA sequences encoding the same CDR3. The V call is TRBV6-1, the J call TRBJ1-4; 10 bases map to TRBD1. Trimming cost V 5 bases and J 10 bases; bases outside gene matches: 7. The CDR3 sequence is 14 residues long. CDR1 and CDR2 from the germline V gene are MNHNS and SASEGT. The CDR3 reads CASSSGTGVGKLFF. The CDR3, as DNA: TGTGCCAGCAGTTCCGGGACAGGGGTAGGAAAACTGTTTTTT.

This clone was detected once. CDR3: CASSYRPEETQYF. CDR3 bases: TGTGCCAGCAGTTACCGGCCGGAAGAGACCCAGTACTTC. The chain links TRBV6-5 to TRBJ2-5; D unclear. The CDR3 runs 13 residues. V was shortened by 2 bases and J by 3 bases, with 7 bases between the two germline ends. Germline V lookup: CDR1 MNHEY, CDR2 SVGAGI.

The V gene is TRBV7-2, the J gene TRBJ2-7, with D perhaps matching TRBD2 (5 bases). This CDR3 contains 13 residues. V was cut by 5 bases and J by 3 bases, with 11 bases left in between. CDR1 and CDR2 from the germline V gene are SGHTA and FQGNSA. This CDR3 is CASSPPGGYEQYF. CDR3 bases: TGTGCCAGCAGCCCCCCCGGAGGCTACGAGCAGTACTTC.

This clone was seen only once. CDR3 residues: CASSVEASGLNNEQFF. For the CDR3, the DNA is TGTGCCAGCAGCGTAGAGGCTAGCGGGCTCAACAATGAGCAGTTCTTC. This chain uses TRBV9 with TRBJ2-1, with 8 bases fitting TRBD2. V trimming: 0 bases; J trimming: 5 bases; junction bases outside the gene matches: 7. Germline values: CDR1 SGDLS, CDR2 YYNGEE. The CDR3 loop spans 16 amino acids.

The chain links TRBV6-6 to TRBJ2-5; 9 nucleotides line up with TRBD1. Germline V gene data show CDR1 as MNHNY and CDR2 as SVGAGI (reference sequence). This CDR3 contains 16 residues. The V and J ends lost 0 bases and 1 base, in that order; junction bases with no gene match: 3. CDR3 in amino acids: CASSYSGQGLQETQYF. The DNA of the CDR3 is TGTGCCAGCAGTTACTCGGGACAGGGCCTCCAAGAGACCCAGTACTTC.